The 3 T cell receptor beta chains given below trace back to one sample, sequenced in a study of blood T cell repertoires in COVID-19. Produced via immunoSEQ multiplex PCR; TCRdb's table is partial and in-frame only. This sample has 60,000 to 75,000 clones, with approximately 88% found just once. The sequenced sample was peripheral blood. These TCRs come from a human donor in a cohort sampled during active COVID-19.

The rearrangement joins TRBV29-1 to TRBJ1-2; TRBD1 agrees at 9 bases. The J segment lost 4 bases and the V segment lost 0 bases, leaving 18 bases of the junction unmatched. Germline CDR1 and CDR2: SQVTM and ANQGSEA. The CDR3 contains 19 residues. The CDR3: CSVEDYIGQGKLGSYGYTF. For the CDR3, the DNA is TGCAGCGTTGAAGATTATATAGGACAGGGGAAGTTGGGAAGCTATGGCTACACCTTC.

The rearrangement links TRBV19 to TRBJ2-3, with 9 bases fitting TRBD1. The CDR3 totals 13 residues. J lost 3 bases, V lost 10 bases, and 5 bases had no gene match. Germline V lookup: CDR1 LNHDA, CDR2 SQIVND (reference sequence). CDR3 DNA sequence: TGTGCCACCGGGACAGGGCTAACAGATACGCAGTATTTT. This sequence encodes CATGTGLTDTQYF.

The V and J genes are TRBV25-1 and TRBJ2-2; the match to TRBD2 covers 7 bases. Per the germline V gene, CDR1 is MGHDK and CDR2 is SYGVNS. The CDR3 totals 13 residues. The J segment lost 5 bases and the V segment lost 4 bases, leaving 1 base of the junction unmatched. This chain's CDR3 is CASSGTRTGELFF. In nucleotides, the CDR3 is TGTGCCAGCAGTGGGACTAGGACCGGGGAGCTGTTTTTT.